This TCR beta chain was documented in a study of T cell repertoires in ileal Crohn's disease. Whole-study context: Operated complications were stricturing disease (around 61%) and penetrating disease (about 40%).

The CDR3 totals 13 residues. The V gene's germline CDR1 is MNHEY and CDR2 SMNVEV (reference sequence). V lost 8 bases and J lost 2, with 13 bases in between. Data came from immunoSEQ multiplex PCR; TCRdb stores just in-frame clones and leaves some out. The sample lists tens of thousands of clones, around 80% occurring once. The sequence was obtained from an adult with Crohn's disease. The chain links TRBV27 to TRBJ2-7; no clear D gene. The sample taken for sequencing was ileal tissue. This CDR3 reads CASALTPPYEQYF. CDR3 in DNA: TGTGCCAGCGCGTTAACCCCCCCCTACGAGCAGTACTTC.